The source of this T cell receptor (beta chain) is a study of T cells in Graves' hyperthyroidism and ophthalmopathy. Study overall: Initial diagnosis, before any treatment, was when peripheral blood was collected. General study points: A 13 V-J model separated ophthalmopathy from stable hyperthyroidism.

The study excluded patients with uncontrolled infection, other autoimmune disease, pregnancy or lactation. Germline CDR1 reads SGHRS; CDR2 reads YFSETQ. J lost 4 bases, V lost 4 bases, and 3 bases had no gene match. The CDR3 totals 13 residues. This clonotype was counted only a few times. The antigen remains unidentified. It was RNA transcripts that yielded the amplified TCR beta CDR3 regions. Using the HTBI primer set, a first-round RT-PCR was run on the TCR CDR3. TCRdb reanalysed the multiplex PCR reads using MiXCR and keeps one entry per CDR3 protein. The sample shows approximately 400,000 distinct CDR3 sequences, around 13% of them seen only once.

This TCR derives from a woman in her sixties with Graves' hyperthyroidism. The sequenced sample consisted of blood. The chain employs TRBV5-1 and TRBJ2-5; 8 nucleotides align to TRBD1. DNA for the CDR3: TGCGCCAGCAGCGTTGGGACAGGAGAGACCCAGTACTTC. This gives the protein CASSVGTGETQYF.